The rows below give T cell receptor beta chains drawn from one sample of a study of cytomegalovirus exposure and HLA in healthy donors. Profiling relied on immunoSEQ multiplex PCR, and the TCRdb table lists in-frame clones only, not all of them. The sample has 99,000 or so clones, approximately 79% seen once. Source material: PBMCs. Every receptor here comes from a young man in good health and CMV-seropositive. Each CDR3 is given with its conserved first and last residue. The D gene is left open where the match is weak. Clone sizes are given selectively: once, few, many, or a class where the clone is expanded.

j_gene	d_gene	v_gene	abundance	CDR3aa	CDR3nt
TRBJ2-1	TRBD1	TRBV7-9	.	CASSSPGQGYNEQFF	TGTGCCAGCAGCTCTCCGGGACAGGGATACAATGAGCAGTTCTTC
TRBJ2-7	TRBD1	TRBV29-1	.	CSVVRTGKNSEQYF	TGCAGCGTTGTGCGGACAGGGAAGAATTCCGAGCAGTACTTC
TRBJ2-3	.	TRBV15	.	CATSRNRVGTDTQYF	TGTGCCACCAGCCGCAACAGGGTGGGCACAGATACGCAGTATTTT
TRBJ1-1	.	TRBV5-1	.	CASSLWDTLNTEAFF	TGCGCCAGCAGCCTGTGGGACACCTTGAACACTGAAGCTTTCTTT
TRBJ2-1	TRBD2	TRBV7-2	.	CASSSWTSGSFYNEQFF	TGTGCCAGCAGCTCTTGGACTAGCGGATCCTTCTACAATGAGCAGTTCTTC
TRBJ1-4	.	TRBV5-1	.	CASSLEGLYEKLFF	TGCGCCAGCAGCTTGGAGGGGCTATATGAAAAACTGTTTTTT
TRBJ2-3	TRBD2	TRBV10-2	few	CASSVVGLEADTQYF	TGCGCCAGCAGTGTGGTGGGACTAGAGGCAGATACGCAGTATTTT
TRBJ2-5	.	TRBV5-1	.	CASSFLQETQYF	TGCGCCAGCAGCTTTCTTCAAGAGACCCAGTACTTC
TRBJ1-2	TRBD1	TRBV30	.	CACRQGVSAGYTF	TGTGCCTGTAGACAGGGAGTGTCCGCTGGCTACACCTTC
TRBJ2-2	.	TRBV2	.	CASSVQGSSGGELFF	TGTGCCAGCAGCGTCCAGGGGAGTAGTGGCGGGGAGCTGTTTTTT
TRBJ1-3	.	TRBV5-6	.	CASSVGRAVGNTIYF	TGTGCCAGCAGCGTGGGGAGGGCGGTGGGAAACACCATATATTTT
TRBJ2-2	TRBD2	TRBV7-9	once	CASSWRTSGELFF	TGTGCCAGCAGCTGGCGGACTAGCGGGGAGCTGTTTTTT
TRBJ1-2	TRBD1	TRBV27	.	CASSPGTVTVYGYTF	TGTGCCAGCAGCCCCGGGACAGTTACAGTCTATGGCTACACCTTC
TRBJ1-6	.	TRBV6-1	.	CASSEGPGPPLHF	TGTGCCAGCAGTGAAGGCCCGGGTCCACCCCTCCACTTT
TRBJ2-3	TRBD1	TRBV6-1	.	CASSATGGITDTQYF	TGTGCCAGCAGTGCGACAGGGGGAATAACAGATACGCAGTATTTT
TRBJ2-1	TRBD2	TRBV27	once	CASSLETSGGYNEQFF	TGTGCCAGCAGTTTAGAGACTAGCGGGGGTTACAATGAGCAGTTCTTC
TRBJ1-5	.	TRBV6-5	.	CASSYSKGAPQHF	TGTGCCAGCAGTTACTCGAAAGGGGCGCCCCAGCATTTT
TRBJ2-7	.	TRBV21-1	.	CASSKGNRGYEQYF	TGTGCCAGCAGCAAAGGTAACAGGGGCTACGAGCAGTACTTC
TRBJ1-4	TRBD1	TRBV2	.	CASSPTGGAGEKLFF	TGTGCCAGCAGTCCGACAGGGGGCGCGGGTGAAAAACTGTTTTTT
TRBJ2-5	.	TRBV5-5	few	CASSLGDIQETQYF	TGTGCCAGCAGCTTGGGGGACATCCAAGAGACCCAGTACTTC
TRBJ2-3	.	TRBV5-1	few	CASSFQSGWADTQYF	TGCGCCAGCAGCTTTCAGTCAGGTTGGGCAGATACGCAGTATTTT
TRBJ1-1	TRBD1	TRBV7-9	.	CASSFTGGEHTEAFF	TGTGCCAGCAGCTTTACAGGGGGCGAACACACTGAAGCTTTCTTT
TRBJ1-1	TRBD1	TRBV2	.	CASSSDRGLLAFF	TGTGCCAGCAGTTCCGACAGGGGGCTTTTGGCTTTCTTT
TRBJ2-2	TRBD2	TRBV10-1	.	CASSSPNCGAGAGTGELFF	TGCGCCAGCAGCTCCCCAAACTGCGGAGCGGGGGCTGGGACCGGGGAGCTGTTTTTT
TRBJ2-5	TRBD2	TRBV14	.	CASSQDPPGGPQETQYF	TGTGCCAGCAGCCAGGACCCCCCGGGGGGGCCGCAAGAGACCCAGTACTTC
TRBJ1-1	.	TRBV2	.	CASTGGGRVAFF	TGTGCCAGCACCGGGGGGGGGCGGGTAGCTTTCTTT
TRBJ1-1	.	TRBV5-6	.	CASSSAQGLTEAFF	TGTGCCAGCAGCTCGGCACAGGGCCTCACTGAAGCTTTCTTT
TRBJ1-5	.	TRBV4-1	.	CASSPSRGRGNQPQHF	TGCGCCAGCAGCCCATCGCGGGGGCGAGGCAATCAGCCCCAGCATTTT
TRBJ2-1	.	TRBV15	.	CATSRVGAAYNEQFF	TGTGCCACCAGCAGAGTAGGGGCCGCATACAATGAGCAGTTCTTC
TRBJ1-1	TRBD1	TRBV10-3	few	CAISPDRGYTEAFF	TGTGCCATCAGCCCGGACAGGGGGTATACTGAAGCTTTCTTT
TRBJ1-3	TRBD1	TRBV27	.	CASSQGASGNTIYF	TGTGCCAGCAGCCAGGGGGCTAGCGGAAACACCATATATTTT
TRBJ1-2	TRBD1	TRBV29-1	.	CSVSGTGDYGYTF	TGCAGCGTCTCCGGGACAGGTGACTATGGCTACACCTTC
TRBJ2-1	TRBD2	TRBV28	.	CASSLAGAILDEQFF	TGTGCCAGCAGTCTAGCGGGGGCTATTCTTGATGAGCAGTTCTTC
TRBJ2-2	TRBD2	TRBV9	.	CASSATPGLVNTGELFF	TGTGCCAGCAGCGCTACCCCGGGACTAGTGAACACCGGGGAGCTGTTTTTT
TRBJ1-4	.	TRBV5-4	.	CASSLAGTTNEKLFF	TGTGCCAGCAGCTTGGCAGGGACAACTAATGAAAAACTGTTTTTT
TRBJ1-1	.	TRBV7-3	.	CASSSNAGETEAFF	TGTGCCAGCAGCTCCAACGCGGGGGAAACTGAAGCTTTCTTT
TRBJ1-5	.	TRBV6-1	.	CASSQVAINQPQHF	TGTGCCAGCAGTCAGGTGGCTATCAATCAGCCCCAGCATTTT
TRBJ2-5	.	TRBV19	.	CASSMGLQETQYF	TGTGCCAGTAGTATGGGCCTCCAAGAGACCCAGTACTTC
TRBJ1-2	.	TRBV6-1	few	CASSEEVSYGYTF	TGTGCCAGCAGTGAAGAAGTGAGCTATGGCTACACCTTC
TRBJ1-1	TRBD1	TRBV5-6	.	CASSTGQGVYTEAFF	TGTGCCAGCAGCACGGGACAGGGAGTTTACACTGAAGCTTTCTTT
TRBJ2-2	.	TRBV5-6	.	CASSLAARLVGELFF	TGTGCCAGCAGCTTGGCGGCTAGATTGGTCGGGGAGCTGTTTTTT
TRBJ2-3	TRBD2	TRBV7-9	.	CASSFPGGPPDTQYF	TGTGCCAGCAGCTTCCCGGGGGGGCCTCCTGATACGCAGTATTTT
TRBJ1-2	.	TRBV7-9	.	CSSSFSYGYTF	TGTTCCAGCAGCTTCAGTTATGGCTACACCTTC
TRBJ1-3	.	TRBV29-1	.	CSVDYGNTIYF	TGCAGCGTTGACTACGGAAACACCATATATTTT
TRBJ1-2	TRBD1	TRBV2	.	CASDRGLDGYTF	TGTGCCAGCGACAGGGGGCTTGATGGCTACACCTTC
TRBJ1-2	.	TRBV9	few	CASSGTPRLAYAVGYTF	TGTGCCAGCAGCGGGACTCCCCGGTTGGCATATGCAGTGGGCTACACCTTC
TRBJ2-5	.	TRBV10-3	.	CATSGGGQRATQYF	TGTGCCACCTCTGGGGGCGGGCAAAGAGCGACCCAGTACTTC
TRBJ1-5	.	TRBV7-8	.	CASSLRGLSNQPQHF	TGTGCCAGCAGCCTCCGAGGTCTTAGCAATCAGCCCCAGCATTTT